The sequence of this T cell receptor beta chain was determined in a study of cytomegalovirus exposure and HLA in healthy donors. Whole-study findings and limits: The study listed 150 to 200 cytomegalovirus-associated TCR beta chains. Later, an analysis found that common viral pathogens appeared to be linked with several of the most significant clusters.

CDR3 length equals 15 residues. From germline, CDR1 is KGHSH and CDR2 LQKENI. Trimming pared 4 bases from V and 0 bases from J, leaving 9 bases between. It was with 60 Vbeta and 13 Jbeta primers that the PCR ran. Sequenced by immunoSEQ multiplex PCR; TCRdb stores in-frame clones only, minus some. The sample has fewer than 200,000 clones, 75% to 90% seen once. The table lists this clone with a count of one. Its antigen is unidentified. Specimen: PBMCs. V gene TRBV18 combines with J gene TRBJ2-2, with D maybe TRBD1 (6 bases). The receptor was derived from a boy aged 10-17 years in good health and CMV-seronegative. The CDR3 nucleotides read TGTGCCAGCTCACTACAGGGAGCGAACACCGGGGAGCTGTTTTTT. Its translation is CASSLQGANTGELFF.